The sequence of this T cell receptor beta chain was determined in a study of T cells in Graves' hyperthyroidism and ophthalmopathy (dated by TCRdb to between 2018 and 2020). In the study overall: Peripheral blood samples were taken at initial diagnosis, before any treatment was given. To identify distinguishing TCR V-J signatures, a discovery cohort of about 95 patients was used, comprising 43 with Graves' ophthalmopathy and some 57 with stable Graves' hyperthyroidism. Prospective prediction of ophthalmopathy was tested in an independent validation cohort of approximately 19 hyperthyroidism patients and around 16 patients who later progressed to ophthalmopathy. The 100 discovery patients were randomly split 7:3 into training and test sets. In more than 5 Graves' hyperthyroidism patients, the study also compared T-cell repertoires from thyroid tissue with T-cell repertoires from blood. After blood sampling, hyperthyroidism patients were treated with methimazole at a starting dose of 30 mg daily, and ophthalmopathy patients were treated with high-dose intravenous methylprednisolone. The paper reports TCR Vbeta CDR3 sequencing of approximately 130 peripheral blood samples: some 41 ophthalmopathy, 75 to 80 hyperthyroidism and around 17 progressor patients. Overall study results and their limits: Most expanded thyroid clonotypes (frequency above 0.001) were also detected in blood, suggesting blood repertoires may reflect thyroid immune responses. In validation, the model predicted progression to ophthalmopathy a median of around six months before onset, with approximately 70% sensitivity and just under 75% specificity. No statistical method was used to set the sample size in advance, and investigators knew the group allocation. Ophthalmopathy was separated from stable hyperthyroidism by a 13 V-J signature model, with around 90% sensitivity and approximately 84% specificity obtained in cross-validation and 80%/75% obtained in testing.

From the cysteine through the phenylalanine, the CDR3 covers 15 amino acids. The kept DNA is CDR3 alone, 45 bases in frame from the first base. Per the germline V gene (reference sequence), SEHNR is the CDR1 and FQNEAQ is the CDR2. At the junction V is shortened by 4 bases and J by 0 bases, with 12 bases in between. Details on this clonotype: What this receptor recognizes is not known. No qualities accompany the bases; no much larger clone lies one base away.

Moderately to severely active disease, a Clinical Activity Score of at least 3, a NOSPECS grade of at least 4, and a duration under 3 months were present in ophthalmopathy patients. Any patient with an uncontrolled infection, another autoimmune disease, pregnancy or lactation was excluded. Diagnoses were based on clinical symptoms, serum thyroxine and TRAb, thyroid ultrasound and orbital computed tomography. PBMCs were isolated from roughly 10 ml of fresh peripheral blood by Ficoll-Paque density gradient centrifugation. Trizol reagent was used to extract total RNA, and RNA quality was then checked on an Agilent 2100 Bioanalyzer. TCR beta CDR3 regions were amplified from RNA transcripts. For the first round of RT-PCR on the TCR CDR3, the HTBI primer set was used together with the Qiagen OneStep RT-PCR kit. Libraries were constructed in a second round of multiplex PCR, after which size selection and purification were carried out. The libraries were sequenced on an Illumina HiSeq2000 using paired-end 100 bp reads. Per the source publication's procedure: SOAPnuke was used to process the raw data, removing reads that contained adapters or uncalled bases, had a mean Phred below 15, or lacked an exact match to the constant primer or identifier. High-quality paired reads were merged with COPE v1.2.5, and unique nucleotide sequences were defined as clonotypes. MiTCR v1.1 was used to align clonotypes to the IMGT TRBV, TRBD and TRBJ reference segments. The analysis included only V-J combinations with a frequency above 0.0001, which together covered 99% to 99.2% of the repertoires. A TCS score was defined as the ratio between F50 (clonal expansion) and ExV (chaos), using BLOSUM62-based TCRdist between CDR3 peptides within each V-J. Welch's t-statistics and random forest reduced 500 to 550 V-J features to about 13, which were used in a naive Bayes classifier (R e1071). Starting from the raw public reads, TCRdb applied fastp trimming at Q25, assembled clones with MiXCR and retained in-frame beta chains. Duplicate CDR3 protein sequences are folded into a single record with the most common DNA and genes. The authors' filters were not applied to this entry. This sample gives about 330,000 distinct CDR3 sequences in total; about an eighth of them show up just once. Clones ranked in the top ten supply 34% of the sample.

The clonotype originates from a woman in her 40s with Graves' ophthalmopathy. Sequencing used blood. The chain is encoded by TRBV7-9 joined to TRBJ1-1, with a tentative D gene TRBD1 over 5 matching bases. The DNA is as follows: TGTGCCAGCAGCTCAGGAGGGGTCATGAACACTGAAGCTTTCTTT. Its protein reads: CASSSGGVMNTEAFF.